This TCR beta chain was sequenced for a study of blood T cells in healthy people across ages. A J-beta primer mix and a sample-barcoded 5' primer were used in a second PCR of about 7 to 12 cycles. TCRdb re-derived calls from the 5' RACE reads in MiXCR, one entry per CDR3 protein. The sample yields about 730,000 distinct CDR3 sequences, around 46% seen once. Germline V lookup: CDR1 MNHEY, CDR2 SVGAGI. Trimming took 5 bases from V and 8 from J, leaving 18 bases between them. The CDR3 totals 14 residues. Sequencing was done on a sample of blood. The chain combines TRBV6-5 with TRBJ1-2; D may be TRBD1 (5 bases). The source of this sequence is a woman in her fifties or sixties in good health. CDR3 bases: TGTGCCAGCAGTCCGGGACGAATTTTTAGGGGCTACACCTTC. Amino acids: CASSPGRIFRGYTF.